Listed here are 30 T cell receptor beta chains from one sample, sequenced in a study of T cells in narcolepsy. Libraries were prepared by immunoSEQ multiplex PCR; TCRdb keeps only in-frame clonotypes and omits some of them. The data show 20,000 to 30,000 clones, roughly 77% seen once. The sequencing sample was made of memory (CD45RA-) CD4+ T cells from blood. The receptors here all came from a human donor in good health.

V and J are TRBV6-1 and TRBJ1-4, with TRBD1 identical over 7 bases. Germline-derived CDR1 and CDR2 are MNHNS and SASEGT. Trimming at V came to 6 bases and at J to 0 bases, leaving 1 base not matched to a gene. This CDR3 spans 14 amino acids. CDR3 loop: CASRQGTTNEKLFF. As DNA, the CDR3 is TGTGCCAGCAGACAGGGGACAACTAATGAAAAACTGTTTTTT.

This chain links TRBV2 with TRBJ1-6; no definite D call. The V gene's germline CDR1 is SNHLY and CDR2 FYNNEI. This CDR3 has 16 residues. Trimming pared 6 bases from V and 0 bases from J, leaving 12 bases between. DNA for the CDR3: TGTGCCAGCAGGGACGGTGGAAGCTCCTATAATTCACCCCTCCACTTT. It yields the protein CASRDGGSSYNSPLHF. The full variable domain, its missing parts supplied by reference TRBV2 and TRBJ1-6, is EPEVTQTPSHQVTQMGQEVILRCVPISNHLYFYWYRQILGQKVEFLVSFYNNEISEKSEIFDDQFSVERPDGSNFTLKIRSTKLEDSAMYFCASRDGGSSYNSPLHFGNGTRLTVT.

This chain uses TRBV28 with TRBJ2-7; tentatively, D is TRBD1 (6 bases). This CDR3 has 15 residues. The V and J ends lost 7 bases and 3 bases respectively, with 19 bases between them. Germline V gene sequence: CDR1 MDHEN, CDR2 SYDVKM. In nucleotides, the CDR3 is TGTGCCAGCACCTCTTCAGGGGAAGGGTTCTACGAGCAGTACTTC. Encoded protein: CASTSSGEGFYEQYF.

Remarks on this clone: One end of the junction is discordant with germline, which a read error may explain. CDR3 in amino acids: CSARTGTKRAF. The CDR3 nucleotides are TGCAGTGCTAGAACCGGGACAAAGCGCGCCTTC. The chain joins TRBV20-1 to TRBJ1-2; maybe TRBD1 (6 bases). The CDR3 has 11 amino acids. Germline CDR1 DFQATT, CDR2 SNEGSKA (reference sequence).

This clone came up a few times. The chain has TRBV7-2 and TRBJ2-7, with 7 bases fitting TRBD2. V shed 5 bases, J shed 7 bases, and the junction held 20 bases outside the gene matches. This CDR3 contains 17 residues. Germline V lookup: CDR1 SGHTA, CDR2 FQGNSA. This CDR3 is CASSLDSAGLRLKEQYF. In DNA, the CDR3 is TGTGCCAGCAGCCTAGATTCTGCGGGACTACGCCTTAAAGAGCAGTACTTC.

The chain carries TRBV7-2 and TRBJ1-2; 8 bases match TRBD1. Germline CDR1 reads SGHTA; CDR2 reads FQGNSA. CDR3 length equals 15 residues. V was clipped by 4 bases and J by 4 bases; unmatched bases: 8. The CDR3 coding sequence is TGTGCCAGCAGCTCCGCGACAGGGGAGCTCTATGGCTACACCTTC. Translation: CASSSATGELYGYTF. Based on the CDR3 plus reference TRBV7-2 and TRBJ1-2, the full variable domain is GAGVSQSPSNKVTEKGKDVELRCDPISGHTALYWYRQSLGQGLEFLIYFQGNSAPDKSGLPSDRFSAERTGGSVSTLTIQRTQQEDSAVYLCASSSATGELYGYTFGSGTRLTVV.

This clone occurred once. The rearrangement uses TRBV7-2 and TRBJ1-6; weak D call: TRBD1 (5 bases). Trimming removed 5 bases from V and 8 bases from J, with 13 bases in between. Germline CDR1 SGHTA, CDR2 FQGNSA. This CDR3 spans 14 amino acids. The CDR3 sequence is CASSPSLGDSPLHF. CDR3 nucleotides: TGTGCCAGCAGCCCCTCCCTGGGGGATTCACCCCTCCACTTT.

The V and J genes are TRBV7-2 and TRBJ1-1; D gene unclear. The CDR3 length is 16 residues. The germline CDR1 and CDR2 sequences are SGHTA and FQGNSA. Trimming shortened V by 4 bases and J by 0 bases, and 15 bases separated the two germline ends. The CDR3 sequence: CASSSPTQGMNTEAFF. The CDR3 region has the DNA TGTGCCAGCAGCTCACCGACCCAAGGAATGAACACTGAAGCTTTCTTT.

V usage is TRBV7-2 and J usage is TRBJ1-4; weak D call: TRBD1 (6 bases). Per the germline V gene, CDR1 is SGHTA and CDR2 is FQGNSA. Trimming took off 5 bases at V and 7 bases at J, with 17 bases between the two ends. The length of the CDR3 is 15 residues. CDR3 nucleotides: TGTGCCAGCAGCCCACGACAGGTCCTGGGTGAAAAACTGTTTTTT. Translating it yields CASSPRQVLGEKLFF.

The chain employs TRBV6-4 and TRBJ2-1; possibly TRBD2 for D (7 bases). V was cut by 0 bases and J by 4 bases, with 16 bases left in between. Germline-derived CDR1 and CDR2 are MRHNA and SNTAGT. This CDR3 is built from 17 residues. CDR3 protein: CASSDSSGGGRYNEQFF. CDR3 DNA sequence: TGTGCCAGCAGTGACTCGTCGGGGGGCGGTCGATACAATGAGCAGTTCTTC.

This chain links TRBV2 with TRBJ2-3; 13 bases agree with TRBD2. The CDR3 covers 16 residues. Trimming took 11 bases from V and 0 from J; bases not matched to a gene: 8. Germline lookup yields CDR1 SNHLY and CDR2 FYNNEI. CDR3 DNA sequence: TGTGCCGGAAAGGGACTAGCGGGGCCTAGCACAGATACGCAGTATTTT. Translating gives CAGKGLAGPSTDTQYF.

The genes are TRBV7-2 and TRBJ2-7, with 7 bases aligning to TRBD1. J gave up 7 bases and V 2 bases, and 8 bases lay outside the gene matches. This CDR3 has 14 amino acids. The V gene's germline CDR1 is SGHTA and CDR2 FQGNSA. CDR3: CASSLLGQTGEQYF. CDR3 bases: TGTGCCAGCAGCTTACTGGGACAGACGGGGGAGCAGTACTTC.

Comments on this clone: The junction departs from the called germline gene at one end, perhaps through a read error. Within the sample, other DNA sequences also encode this same CDR3. The rearrangement joins TRBV11-2 to TRBJ2-3; 12 nucleotides align to TRBD2. There are 16 residues in the CDR3. Germline CDR1 is SGHAT and CDR2 is FQNNGV. The CDR3 bases are TGTGCCAGCAGCTGGCGACTAGCGGGGGTGTCAGATACGCAGTACTTT. This gives the protein CASSWRLAGVSDTQYF.

The chain recombines TRBV27 with TRBJ2-5; D call uncertain. Germline assignment: CDR1 MNHEY and CDR2 SMNVEV (reference sequence). The CDR3 length is 15 residues. The germline V and J ends were trimmed by 6 bases and 2 bases, with 16 bases remaining between them. Written as DNA, the CDR3 is TGTGCCAGCAGCCCGAACGGGCCGGTACAAGAGACCCAGTACTTC. It encodes CASSPNGPVQETQYF.

This rearrangement joins TRBV11-2 to TRBJ2-7, with D possibly called TRBD1 or TRBD2 (6 bases each). Germline values: CDR1 SGHAT, CDR2 FQNNGV. V was clipped by 2 bases and J by 3 bases, with 11 bases between them. This CDR3 has 14 residues. The CDR3 region has the DNA TGTGCCAGCAGCTTATTCGGAGGGGGCTACGAGCAGTACTTC. It encodes CASSLFGGGYEQYF. The entire variable domain, with the rest obtained from reference TRBV11-2 and TRBJ2-7, is as follows: EAGVAQSPRYKIIEKRQSVAFWCNPISGHATLYWYQQILGQGPKLLIQFQNNGVVDDSQLPKDRFSAERLKGVDSTLKIQPAKLEDSAVYLCASSLFGGGYEQYFGPGTRLTVT.

This clone was seen a handful of times. The chain has TRBV19 and TRBJ1-4; perhaps TRBD1 as D (5 bases). This CDR3 has 16 amino acids. V lost 0 bases to trimming and J lost 0 bases, with 8 bases between them. Germline V CDR1 and CDR2: LNHDA, SQIVND (reference sequence). The chain's CDR3 is CASSIDPTATNEKLFF. The DNA of the CDR3 is TGTGCCAGTAGTATAGATCCGACAGCAACTAATGAAAAACTGTTTTTT.

This chain uses TRBV10-1 with TRBJ2-3; 10 bases fit TRBD2. Germline CDR1 reads WNHNN; CDR2 reads SYGVQD (reference sequence). The CDR3 loop spans 16 amino acids. The V gene end was trimmed by 2 bases and the J gene end by 1 base; junction bases not matched to a gene: 3. CDR3 nucleotides: TGCGCCAGCAGTGAGGCGCTAGCGGGGGGCACAGATACGCAGTATTTT. Translation: CASSEALAGGTDTQYF.

The chain is built from TRBV5-1 and TRBJ2-7; the D is unclear. The V gene lost 0 bases and the J gene lost 7 bases, with 14 bases spanning the gap. This CDR3 spans 14 amino acids. The germline CDR1 and CDR2 sequences are SGHRS and YFSETQ. The CDR3 loop reads CASSLGGGEREQYF. The CDR3 DNA follows: TGCGCCAGCAGCTTGGGCGGTGGAGAACGGGAGCAGTACTTC.

The chain carries TRBV5-1 and TRBJ2-7; D tentatively reads TRBD1 or TRBD2 (5 bases each). The CDR3 length is 14 residues. V was shortened by 2 bases and J by 2 bases, with 11 bases between the two germline ends. Germline V gene data show CDR1 as SGHRS and CDR2 as YFSETQ. The CDR3 loop reads CASSFLVGAYEQYF. CDR3 nucleotide sequence: TGCGCCAGCAGCTTCCTAGTGGGGGCCTACGAGCAGTACTTC.

This chain connects TRBV30 to TRBJ2-3; TRBD2 might be the D (5 bases). The CDR3 sequence is 15 residues long. Germline-derived CDR1 and CDR2 are GTSNPN and SVGIG (reference sequence). The V end lost 2 bases, the J end lost 3 bases, and 15 bases lay between the germline ends. CDR3 sequence reads: CAWSRLRRGTDTQYF. CDR3 nucleotide sequence: TGTGCCTGGAGTCGACTTCGGAGAGGGACAGATACGCAGTATTTT.

There are a few counts of this clone. The V call is TRBV9, the J call TRBJ1-1; D is undetermined. Germline V gene lookup returns CDR1 SGDLS and CDR2 YYNGEE. CDR3 length: 13 residues. V was cut by 1 base and J by 5 bases, with 9 bases left in between. CDR3 region: CASSVWAETEAFF. CDR3 coding DNA: TGTGCCAGCAGCGTATGGGCTGAGACTGAAGCTTTCTTT.

The rearrangement joins TRBV7-8 to TRBJ2-7, with D perhaps matching TRBD1 (6 bases). Between the trimmed V and J ends, which lost 5 bases and 9 bases, there was a span of 17 bases. This CDR3 comprises 13 residues. Germline CDR1 reads SGHVS; CDR2 reads FQNEAQ. As DNA, the CDR3 is TGTGCCAGCAGCCCCGGGACACCAGCCGGGCAGTACTTC. It specifies CASSPGTPAGQYF.

The chain joins TRBV7-9 to TRBJ1-1; 10 positions match TRBD1. This CDR3 is built from 13 residues. The junction had 3 bases not matched to a gene; V was cut back by 7 bases and J by 4 bases. Germline assignment: CDR1 SEHNR and CDR2 FQNEAQ (reference sequence). CDR3 sequence: CASTGTGATEAFF. CDR3 DNA: TGTGCCAGCACCGGGACAGGGGCCACTGAAGCTTTCTTT.

This chain joins TRBV11-3 and TRBJ2-2; no firm D call. CDR3 length equals 16 residues. The germline V gene has CDR1 SGHNT and CDR2 YENEEA. V was clipped by 5 bases and J by 0 bases, with 13 bases between them. CDR3 bases: TGTGCCAGCAGCAAATTGACGGCTACGAACACCGGGGAGCTGTTTTTT. It translates to CASSKLTATNTGELFF.

The CDR3 protein is CAISESGQGSGYTF. CDR3 nucleotides: TGTGCCATCAGTGAGTCTGGACAGGGCAGTGGCTACACCTTC. The chain combines TRBV10-3 with TRBJ1-2; TRBD1 agrees at 8 bases. With V trimmed by 0 bases and J by 7 bases, 4 bases remained unmatched. The CDR3 length is 14 residues. The V gene's germline CDR1 is ENHRY and CDR2 SYGVKD.

The chain links TRBV18 to TRBJ1-1; TRBD1 matches 8 bases. Germline V gene data show CDR1 as KGHSH and CDR2 as LQKENI. The CDR3 is 16 amino acids. V shed 2 bases, J shed 3 bases, and the junction held 8 bases outside the gene matches. The CDR3 loop reads CASSPKAGGKDTEAFF. The CDR3 DNA follows: TGTGCCAGCTCACCAAAGGCAGGGGGCAAGGACACTGAAGCTTTCTTT. The whole variable domain, remainder taken from reference TRBV18 and TRBJ1-1, is NAGVMQNPRHLVRRRGQEARLRCSPMKGHSHVYWYRQLPEEGLKFMVYLQKENIIDESGMPKERFSAEFPKEGPSILRIQQVVRGDSAAYFCASSPKAGGKDTEAFFGQGTRLTVV.

In its sample, this clone was seen a few times. The rearrangement joins TRBV19 to TRBJ1-3, with D uncertain. V lost 3 bases to trimming and J lost 0 bases, with 6 bases between them. The CDR3 totals 14 residues. CDR1 and CDR2 from the germline V gene are LNHDA and SQIVND (reference sequence). The CDR3 loop reads CASSMTISGNTIYF. The CDR3 DNA reads TGTGCCAGTAGTATGACGATCTCTGGAAACACCATATATTTT. Full variable domain (remainder filled in from reference TRBV19 and TRBJ1-3): DGGITQSPKYLFRKEGQNVTLSCEQNLNHDAMYWYRQDPGQGLRLIYYSQIVNDFQKGDIAEGYSVSREKKESFPLTVTSAQKNPTAFYLCASSMTISGNTIYFGEGSWLTVV.

The table lists this clone with a few counts. This rearrangement joins TRBV2 to TRBJ1-2; no firm D call. V was clipped by 6 bases and J by 7 bases, with 18 bases between them. The CDR3 runs 14 residues. From germline, CDR1 is SNHLY and CDR2 FYNNEI. CDR3 sequence (DNA): TGTGCCAGCAGGACGGACCAACTAGGCGGTGGCTACACCTTC. Translating gives CASRTDQLGGGYTF.

The chain links TRBV18 to TRBJ2-7, with D hard to call. The CDR3 has 15 amino acids. The V gene lost 0 bases and the J gene lost 0 bases, with 9 bases spanning the gap. Germline CDR1 KGHSH, CDR2 LQKENI. The CDR3 spells CASSPPGLDSYEQYF. The CDR3 DNA reads as TGTGCCAGCTCACCACCCGGTCTCGACTCCTACGAGCAGTACTTC.

V and J are TRBV6-6 and TRBJ1-5; D gene uncertain. Trimming removed 1 base from V and 2 bases from J, with 6 bases in between. The V gene's germline CDR1 is MNHNY and CDR2 SVGAGI (reference sequence). This CDR3 spans 14 amino acids. CDR3 loop: CASSYWEGNQPQHF. CDR3 coding DNA: TGTGCCAGCAGTTACTGGGAGGGCAATCAGCCCCAGCATTTT.